This record concerns one TCR beta chain sequence. The antigen remains undetermined. This record comes from a study of shared clonotypes between healthy human individuals. Study-level background: Used for every donor were three CD4 naive, three CD4 memory, two CD8 naive and one CD8 memory plate. The study's findings and limits: Sample collection involved blood only; tissue repertoires are likely different.

Clones were read by immunoSEQ multiplex PCR, and TCRdb kept only the in-frame ones, dropping some. The sample carries just over 2,000,000 clones, around 95% recorded once. Per germline, CDR1 LGHNA and CDR2 YSLEER. V lost 1 base, J lost 3 bases, and 2 bases stayed unmatched. The CDR3 spans 16 residues. The sequence derives from a man between 18 and 35 years old in good health. The chain has TRBV4-3 and TRBJ2-7, with 14 positions matching TRBD2. Sequencing used naive CD4+ T cells sorted from blood. Subset described: CD45RA+ positively selected. The DNA of the CDR3 is TGCGCCAGCAGCCAAGTCGGACTAGCGGGAGGCTACGAGCAGTACTTC. Its protein product is CASSQVGLAGGYEQYF.